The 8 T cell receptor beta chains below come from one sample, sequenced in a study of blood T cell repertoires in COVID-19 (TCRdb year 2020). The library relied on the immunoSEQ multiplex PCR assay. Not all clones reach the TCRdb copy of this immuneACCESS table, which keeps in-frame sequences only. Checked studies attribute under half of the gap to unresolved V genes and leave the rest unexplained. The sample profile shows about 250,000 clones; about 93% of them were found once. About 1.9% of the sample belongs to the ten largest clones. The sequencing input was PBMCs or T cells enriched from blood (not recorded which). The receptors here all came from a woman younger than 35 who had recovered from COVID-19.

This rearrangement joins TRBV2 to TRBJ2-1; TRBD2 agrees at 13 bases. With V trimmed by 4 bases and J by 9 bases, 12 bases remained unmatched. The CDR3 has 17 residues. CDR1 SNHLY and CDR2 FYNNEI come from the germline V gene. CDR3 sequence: CASSVLLGLAGVGEQFF. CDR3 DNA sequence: TGTGCCAGCAGTGTTTTGCTAGGACTAGCGGGAGTAGGTGAGCAGTTCTTC.

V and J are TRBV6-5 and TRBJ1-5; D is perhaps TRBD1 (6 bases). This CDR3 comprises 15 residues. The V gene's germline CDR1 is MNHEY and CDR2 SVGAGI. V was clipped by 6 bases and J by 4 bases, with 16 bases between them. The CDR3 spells CASSRGQRENQPQHF. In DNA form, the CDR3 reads TGTGCCAGCAGCCGCGGACAGCGGGAAAATCAGCCCCAGCATTTT.

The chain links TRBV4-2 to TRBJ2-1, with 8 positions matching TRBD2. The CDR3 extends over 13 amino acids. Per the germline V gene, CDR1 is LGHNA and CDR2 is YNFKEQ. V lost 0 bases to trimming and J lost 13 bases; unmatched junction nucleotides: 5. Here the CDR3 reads CASSQEVAGSQFF. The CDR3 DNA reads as TGTGCCAGCAGCCAAGAGGTAGCGGGAAGCCAGTTCTTC.

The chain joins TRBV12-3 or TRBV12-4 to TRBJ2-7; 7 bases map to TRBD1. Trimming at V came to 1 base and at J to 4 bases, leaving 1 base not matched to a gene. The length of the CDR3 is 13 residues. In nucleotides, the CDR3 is TGTGCCAGCAGTTTAGGCAGGGGGTACGAGCAGTACTTC. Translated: CASSLGRGYEQYF.

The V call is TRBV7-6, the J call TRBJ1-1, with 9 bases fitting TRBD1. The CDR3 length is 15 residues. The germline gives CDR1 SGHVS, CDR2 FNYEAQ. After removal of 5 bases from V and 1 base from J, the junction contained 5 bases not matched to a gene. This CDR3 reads CASSPEGQGNTEAFF. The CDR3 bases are TGTGCCAGCAGCCCGGAGGGACAGGGGAACACTGAAGCTTTCTTT.

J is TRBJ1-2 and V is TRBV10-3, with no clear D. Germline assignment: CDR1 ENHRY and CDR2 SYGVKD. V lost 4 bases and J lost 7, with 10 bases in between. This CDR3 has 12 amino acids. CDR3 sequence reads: CAISGRRLGYTF. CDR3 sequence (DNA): TGTGCCATCAGTGGCCGGCGGCTTGGCTACACCTTC.

The CDR3 DNA follows: TGTGCCAGCAGCTTAAACAGGGCCGGGACTAACTATGGCTACACCTTC. Amino acids: CASSLNRAGTNYGYTF. V and J are TRBV7-8 and TRBJ1-2, with a possible D match to TRBD1 (6 bases). CDR1 and CDR2 (germline): SGHVS, FQNEAQ. Deletions cut 2 bases from V and 0 bases from J, with 13 bases between. The CDR3 runs to 16 residues. The full variable domain, with the rest looked up from reference TRBV7-8 and TRBJ1-2, is GAGVSQSPRYKVAKRGQDVALRCDPISGHVSLFWYQQALGQGPEFLTYFQNEAQLDKSGLPSDRFFAERPEGSVSTLKIQRTQQEDSAVYLCASSLNRAGTNYGYTFGSGTRLTVV.

This CDR3 reads CASSPVRSGRMNTEAFF. For the CDR3, the DNA is TGTGCCAGCTCACCGGTAAGGAGTGGCCGAATGAACACTGAAGCTTTCTTT. The chain is built from TRBV18 and TRBJ1-1; D is uncertain. Germline assignment: CDR1 KGHSH and CDR2 LQKENI. V gave up 3 bases and J gave up 0 bases, with 17 bases separating them. The CDR3 extends over 17 amino acids. The complete variable domain, with remaining parts taken from reference TRBV18 and TRBJ1-1, reads NAGVMQNPRHLVRRRGQEARLRCSPMKGHSHVYWYRQLPEEGLKFMVYLQKENIIDESGMPKERFSAEFPKEGPSILRIQQVVRGDSAAYFCASSPVRSGRMNTEAFFGQGTRLTVV.